This T cell receptor (beta chain) was sequenced for a study of OX40 agonist ivuxolimab in advanced cancers. With regard to the full study: The costimulatory receptor OX40 (CD134) was targeted by ivuxolimab, a fully human IgG2 agonistic monoclonal antibody. The paper reports the monotherapy dose-escalation portion (N of about 54 patients) of the phase I ivuxolimab trial. Peripheral TCRbeta sequencing aimed to test whether ivuxolimab altered TCR sequence diversity and caused clonal T-cell expansion. Three dose-escalation patients achieved partial responses, one with hepatocellular carcinoma and two with cutaneous melanoma. Prior anti-PD-1, anti-PD-L1 or anti-CTLA-4 therapy was permitted, and checkpoint inhibitors had been received by about 37% of dose-escalation patients. Among the 52 dose-escalation patients, some 19 had hepatocellular carcinoma, 15 or so melanoma, 9 renal cell carcinoma and 9 head and neck cancer. Intravenous ivuxolimab was administered to patients every 2 weeks at six dose levels: 0.01, 0.1, 0.3, 1.5, 3 and 10 mg/kg. In the dose-escalation cohort, roughly 82% of patients were male, and the mean age was around 65 years with a range of roughly 23 to 90.

A note on this clone: Its antigen specificity is not known. Base qualities are not provided; no much larger clone lies one nucleotide away.

Including the terminal cysteine and phenylalanine, the CDR3 comprises 14 residues. Kept here is only the CDR3 DNA, which spans 42 bases and is read in frame from base 1. At the junction V is shortened by 3 bases and J by 7 bases; bases outside the gene matches: 5. CDR1 and CDR2 (SGHRS, YFSETQ) derive from the germline V gene. The trial excluded patients who had a history of autoimmune disease or were on systemic immunosuppression. In every dose cohort, peripheral blood was drawn for TCR sequencing at baseline, cycle 4 day 1, and cycle 7 day 1. Samples came from an open-label, multicenter, first-in-human phase I dose-escalation trial of ivuxolimab. Adults with locally advanced or metastatic head and neck squamous cell, hepatocellular, melanoma or renal cell carcinoma were enrolled in the trial. Before TCR sequencing, CD4+ T cells and CD8+ T cells were sorted from peripheral blood as separate populations.

To sequence the TCRbeta CDR3 region, genomic DNA was isolated from the sorted cells. The immunoSEQ Assay was used for sequencing of TCRbeta CDR3 regions. As stored in TCRdb, this immuneACCESS dataset retains in-frame rearrangements with V and J assigned. A fraction of the clones does not appear; measured against another copy, unresolved V genes explain less than half of the discrepancy, and the remainder lacks a known reason. For this sample the table gives 25,000 to 35,000 clones, of which roughly 80% were detected only once. 20% to 25% of the sample is held by the ten biggest clonotypes. Study-wide conclusions, independent of this receptor: In the 0.1-3.0 mg/kg groups, partial responders were among the patients with the lowest normalized peripheral clonal expansion, particularly in CD8+ T cells. At doses from 0.1 to 3.0 mg/kg, clonal expansion was seen in both CD4+ and CD8+ blood T cells between baseline and week 6. After ivuxolimab, expanded clones were on average more numerous among CD8+ T cells than among CD4+ T cells. Low levels of normalized T-cell clonal expansion were also shown by some nonresponding patients. The antigen specificity of the clonally expanded peripheral T cells was not determined.

The rearranged segments are TRBV5-1 and TRBJ2-2, with 8 middle bases fitting TRBD1. The sequence derives from an adult with an advanced solid tumor such as melanoma, head and neck, liver or kidney cancer. The material sequenced was CD4+ or CD8+ T cells sorted from blood, taken in a trial of the OX40 agonist ivuxolimab. This receptor carries the CDR3 CASSSDRAHGELFF. The DNA sequence is given as TGCGCCAGCAGCTCGGACAGGGCCCACGGGGAGCTGTTTTTT.